The 10 T cell receptor beta chains in this list originate from one sample, sequenced in a study of PD-1 blockade in classical Hodgkin lymphoma. Time point described: cycle 4 day 1 (C4D1), after 5 to 7 weeks of nivolumab. In every patient, relapse followed autologous stem cell transplantation, while exposure to brentuximab vedotin differed. Purification of CD4+ T cells from thawed PBMCs was achieved by magnetic negative selection. Clones were sequenced by immunoSEQ multiplex PCR, and TCRdb holds only the in-frame ones, with some missing. The profile shows over 15,000 clones, roughly 80% of them singletons. The starting material was CD4+ T cells from blood, obtained before the fourth cycle of nivolumab. These receptors originate from a human donor with classical Hodgkin lymphoma.

The V gene is TRBV10-2, the J gene TRBJ2-2, with D possibly being TRBD1 or TRBD2 (5 bases each). This CDR3 spans 14 amino acids. With 3 bases removed from V and 2 bases from J, the gap between germline ends came to 7 bases. Germline values: CDR1 WSHSY, CDR2 SAAADI. CDR3 sequence reads: CASSEWDNTGELFF. The DNA for the CDR3 is TGCGCCAGCAGTGAATGGGACAACACCGGGGAGCTGTTTTTT.

The rearrangement links TRBV14 to TRBJ1-4; D ambiguous. The CDR3 runs to 13 residues. The germline V gene has CDR1 SGHDN and CDR2 FVKESK. Trimming pared 6 bases from V and 7 bases from J, leaving 12 bases between. CDR3 protein: CASRTTVAEKLFF. The CDR3 coding sequence is TGTGCCAGCAGGACGACGGTGGCTGAAAAACTGTTTTTT.

This rearrangement joins TRBV7-9 to TRBJ2-3; D assignment may be TRBD1 or TRBD2 (6 bases each). Looked up from germline, CDR1 is SEHNR and CDR2 is FQNEAQ (reference sequence). The CDR3 totals 13 residues. V was clipped by 5 bases and J by 4 bases, with 10 bases between them. As DNA, the CDR3 is TGTGCCAGCAGCCCCCGGGGGCCAGATACGCAGTATTTT. Translation gives CASSPRGPDTQYF.

The rearrangement joins TRBV18 to TRBJ2-2; D possibly corresponds to TRBD1 (7 bases). This CDR3 comprises 14 residues. V gave up 3 bases and J gave up 6 bases, with 11 bases separating them. CDR1 is KGHSH, CDR2 LQKENI, per germline. The CDR3 sequence: CASSPTGEAGELFF. The CDR3 nucleotides are TGTGCCAGCTCACCCACAGGGGAGGCCGGGGAGCTGTTTTTT.

J is TRBJ2-3 and V is TRBV9; no definite D call. Germline values: CDR1 SGDLS, CDR2 YYNGEE. Trimming shortened V by 2 bases and J by 4 bases, and 2 bases separated the two germline ends. The CDR3 has 11 amino acids. For the CDR3, the DNA is TGTGCCAGCAGCGTTGCAGATACGCAGTATTTT. Encoded protein: CASSVADTQYF.

This clone occurred once. This chain connects TRBV6-1 to TRBJ1-1; D gene unclear. The CDR3 spans 14 residues. Trimming left V 5 bases short and J 1 base short, with 11 bases between. Per the germline V gene, CDR1 is MNHNS and CDR2 is SASEGT. The CDR3 DNA sequence: TGTGCCAGCAGTATGTCAGGCAGGAACACTGAAGCTTTCTTT. Protein product: CASSMSGRNTEAFF.

The gene calls are TRBV7-6 and TRBJ1-6; 11 bases agree with TRBD1. Germline V gene lookup returns CDR1 SGHVS and CDR2 FNYEAQ. There are 17 residues in the CDR3. V gave up 5 bases and J gave up 7 bases; unmatched junction bases: 10. The CDR3 DNA is TGTGCCAGCAGCGTCCGGGACAGGGGGTTGCCCAATTCACCCCTCCACTTT. It specifies CASSVRDRGLPNSPLHF.

Within the sample, this clone is medium-sized. The rearrangement joins TRBV6-1 to TRBJ1-5; 7 positions agree with TRBD1. CDR3 length equals 14 residues. Germline lookup yields CDR1 MNHNS and CDR2 SASEGT. Unmatched junction bases numbered 0, after V lost 4 bases and J lost 0 bases. CDR3 in amino acids: CASSGQGSNQPQHF. DNA of the CDR3: TGTGCCAGCAGTGGACAGGGTAGCAATCAGCCCCAGCATTTT.

V usage is TRBV30 and J usage is TRBJ1-1; 10 bases map to TRBD1. There are 22 residues in the CDR3. In germline, CDR1 is GTSNPN, CDR2 SVGIG (reference sequence). V was clipped by 1 base and J by 3 bases; unmatched bases: 26. The chain's CDR3 is CAWSANRDRGSWAPRRDTEAFF. DNA for the CDR3: TGTGCCTGGAGTGCCAACCGGGACAGGGGATCTTGGGCCCCTAGGAGGGACACTGAAGCTTTCTTT.

This clone was detected only a few times. This chain joins TRBV19 and TRBJ1-1; D uncertain. V was clipped by 1 base and J by 7 bases, with 7 bases between them. This CDR3 region has 12 residues. The germline gives CDR1 LNHDA, CDR2 SQIVND (reference sequence). In nucleotides, the CDR3 is TGTGCCAGTAGTATAGCCGGGCTTGAAGCTTTCTTT. Translating gives CASSIAGLEAFF. Full variable domain (missing parts from reference TRBV19 and TRBJ1-1): DGGITQSPKYLFRKEGQNVTLSCEQNLNHDAMYWYRQDPGQGLRLIYYSQIVNDFQKGDIAEGYSVSREKKESFPLTVTSAQKNPTAFYLCASSIAGLEAFFGQGTRLTVV.